The text below deals with one TCR beta chain. What it binds is unknown. This entry belongs to a study of T cells in tuberculosis. Overall study results and limits: GEM motif frequencies gave 70% accuracy; the GMM repertoire gave roughly 87%. Active tuberculosis alpha repertoires lay closer to GMM-specific TCRs than controls'.

From germline, CDR1 is SGHNT and CDR2 YYREEE (reference sequence). Trimming took 2 bases from V and 2 from J, leaving 9 bases between them. The CDR3 has 14 amino acids. Produced via immunoSEQ multiplex PCR; TCRdb's table is partial and in-frame only. The data hold 24,000 or so clones, with 95% to 96% observed a single time. Each donor contributed 85,000 to 100,000 T cells on average, unsorted. The receptor was isolated from a donor between 10 and 29 years old with latent tuberculosis or without tuberculosis infection. The sequenced material came from PBMCs. The chain joins TRBV5-4 to TRBJ2-3; tentatively, D is TRBD2 (5 bases). The CDR3 spells CASSFGSSTDTQYF. The CDR3 DNA follows: TGTGCCAGCAGCTTTGGGAGCTCCACAGATACGCAGTATTTT.